This T cell receptor (beta chain) was retrieved from a study of spatial heterogeneity in lung cancer (dated by TCRdb to about 2019). Describing the broader study: Donors were some 78 patients with early-stage, untreated non-small cell lung cancer from the lung TRACERx cohort. In non-small cell lung cancer, the study quantitatively compared TCR alpha and beta repertoires across several tumor regions, matched nontumor lung, and blood. Both alpha and beta chains were TCR-sequenced in roughly 200 tumor regions, under 70 matched nontumor lung samples and 55 to 60 PBMC samples obtained at surgery. Beta-chain transcripts were consistently detected in greater numbers than alpha-chain transcripts, which likely reflected higher beta-chain transcript abundance. In the raw uncorrected reads, each unique combination of TCR and UMI appeared more than ten times on average. Nonsynonymous mutation counts, determined by whole-exome sequencing of tumor tissue, were related to features of the TCR repertoire. Follow-up PBMC samples were sequenced whenever the samples were available, and the median time to follow-up was roughly 2 years after resection. The paper's findings and limits, for the study overall: Only approximately 15 patients were included in the comparisons of baseline and follow-up blood repertoires. Ubiquitous expanded tumor TCRs showed up in blood more often at tumor resection than at routine follow-up. Additional single-cell paired TCR alpha and beta sequencing was considered necessary to confirm, at a functional level, the hypothesis that regional TCRs recognize regional mutations.

This clonotype appeared once. It has no known antigen specificity. The input lacks base qualities; no much larger clone sits a single base away. Single-read evidence is weak. The protocol used for the library was 5' RACE. Instrument used: NextSeq 500. In the TCR library protocol, a unique molecular identifier was attached to each TCR cDNA molecule so that PCR and sequencing errors could be corrected. On the authors' methods: TCR identification, UMI-based error correction and CDR3 extraction were all carried out with Decombinator tools. Expanded TCRs were defined as those above a frequency of 2 per 1,000, corresponding to the top 1% of the tumor frequency distribution. Renyi diversity was computed with the R vegan package after each repertoire had been subsampled 100 times to 5,000 TCRs. CDR3 similarity networks were built from amino acid triplet string-kernel similarity, with CDR3s being connected when pairwise similarity was above 0.82. TCRdb reran the public reads through fastp at Q25 and MiXCR, keeping productive beta chains. Identical CDR3 proteins give one entry, which carries the most common genes and DNA. TCRdb, not the authors, supplied the V and J calls. The sample table lists more than 30,000 distinct CDR3 sequences, less than 11% of them with a count of one. The ten largest account for 25% to 35% of the sample.

As encoded in the germline V gene, CDR1 is SGHTA while CDR2 is FQGNSA. V has 4 bases trimmed and J has 2 bases trimmed; junction bases matching no gene number 7. The CDR3, from cysteine to phenylalanine, totals 16 residues. Only the CDR3 DNA stays, 48 bases, in frame from base 1. The time point label, as the study defines it: blood at routine non-recurrence follow-up after resection. TCR sequencing used whole RNA extracted from tumor and nontumor lung tissue, or from cryopreserved PBMC samples, without cell sorting. Patients were selected for TCR sequencing only if sufficient RNA was available from at least two tumor regions.

The chain employs TRBV7-2 and TRBJ2-3, and 9 bases in between align with TRBD2. This clonotype was obtained from a female donor with early-stage non-small cell lung cancer. The specimen comprised PBMCs, sampled at follow-up. CDR3 protein: CASSSRAGGPTDTQYF. The DNA sequence reads TGTGCCAGCAGCTCCAGAGCGGGGGGTCCCACAGATACGCAGTATTTT.